The entry below gives a single TCR beta chain sequence along with its context. This specimen comes from a study of blood T cell repertoires in COVID-19. The overall study: Researchers got acute and convalescent COVID-19 samples from the United States, Italy and Spain. In each case, the material was cDNA or gDNA derived from T cells, B-cell-depleted T cells, or PBMCs.

This CDR3 contains 13 residues. With 10 bases removed from V and 2 bases from J, the gap between germline ends came to 14 bases. From germline, CDR1 is MNHEY and CDR2 SVGAGI. Seattle enrolled patients during active infection and tracked them longitudinally. As originally analysed: Scientists estimated how many nucleated cells there were by amplifying reference gene primers. Assay: immunoSEQ multiplex PCR; the TCRdb copy retains only in-frame clones and omits some. V and J calls and clone size come straight from that table; D and trimming were deduced from the DNA. The data contain some 140,000 clones, about four fifths of them singletons.

This chain joins TRBV6-5 and TRBJ1-1, with no clear D. This sequence was found in a woman in her seventies with COVID-19, enrolled during active disease. The sample comprised peripheral blood. Written as DNA, the CDR3 is TGTGCCATTAGTGGAGGGTACAACACTGAAGCTTTCTTT. Protein product: CAISGGYNTEAFF.